This T cell receptor beta chain was documented in a study of CXCR3-negative and CXCR3-positive naive CD8 T cells (dated by TCRdb to the late 2010s). A note on the overall study: In total, about 130 million TRB reads were obtained, or roughly 1.5 +/- 0.3 million reads per library. Data from about 10 donors, pooled across two independent experiments, went into the diversity and physicochemical repertoire analyses. Naive subsets from about five donors and memory cells from 3 donors were included in the TRBV-TRBJ cluster analysis.

Study-level results and caveats: Freshly isolated PBMCs were used for most assays because CXCR3 expression partially decreased after cryopreservation. Comparably high repertoire diversity was found in both naive subsets, whereas much lower repertoire diversity was found in memory CD8+ T cells. Compared with CXCR3-negative naive cells, CXCR3-positive naive cells had TRB CDR3s with higher hydrophobicity (lower Kidera factor 4), lower energy, and higher strength and volume indices. TRBV-TRBJ usage was similar between naive CXCR3-negative and CXCR3-positive cells from the same donor, while memory cells showed distinct patterns. Because surface CD5, which is linked to self-reactivity in mice, was comparable between the naive subsets, TCR interaction strength was also inferred from the physicochemical properties of TRB CDR3s.

Sequencing was carried out with a NextSeq 550. The Human TCR Profiling Kit (MiLaboratory) was used to prepare UMI-labeled 5' RACE TRB cDNA libraries. The full amount of extracted RNA was used for cDNA synthesis, and the full amount of resulting cDNA was used for PCR amplification. The libraries were made side by side, with each library going through the same number of PCR cycles. The study's processing was this. MIGEC and MiXCR extracted about 53,000 +/- 10,000 unique UMI-labeled TRB cDNA molecules per library, requiring at least two reads per UMI. On average, 40,000 +/- 10,000 functional in-frame TRB CDR3 nucleotide clonotypes lacking stop codons were found per library. Diversity metrics, including normalized Shannon-Wiener and Chao1, were computed in VDJtools after downsampling to 5000 UMI-labeled TRB molecules per sample. Clonotype-size-weighted physicochemical properties of the central five CDR3 residues (interaction energy, strength, volume and Kidera factor 4) were computed in VDJtools. TCRdb reprocessed the reads and provides one entry for every CDR3 protein sequence; no DNA is given. TCRdb's processing, not the study's, gives the V and J calls here. The sample's own table lists some 85,000 distinct CDR3 sequences. Almost 0.55% of the sample lies in the top ten.

Each CD8+ T cell subset was flow-sorted in triplicate, and around 320,000 cells per subset were placed directly into RLT lysis buffer. Naive CD8+ T cells were defined stringently as CD45RO-CCR7+CD27+CD95- to exclude memory contaminants. Standard density gradient centrifugation was used to isolate peripheral blood mononuclear cells from buffy coats. A FACSAria III was used to flow-sort naive CD8+ T cells into CXCR3-negative and CXCR3-positive populations. An RNeasy Mini Kit was used to extract total RNA from the sorted cells. With regard to this clonotype: There is no known antigen for this receptor.

The CDR1 and CDR2 encoded by the germline V gene are SGHVS and FQNEAQ. The CDR3 measures 12 amino acids from cysteine to phenylalanine. No nucleotide data were recorded. The TCR originated in a human donor in good health. Some clones in this sample may be carry-over from other donors' samples. The sequenced sample consisted of naive CXCR3+ CD8+ T cells from blood. What the cell subset or site label conveys for this sample: CD45RO-CCR7+CD27+CD95- naive CD8+ T cells expressing CXCR3 (TNR3+). The chain is made from TRBV7-8 and TRBJ2-7. CDR3 sequence: CASSGEFYEQYF.